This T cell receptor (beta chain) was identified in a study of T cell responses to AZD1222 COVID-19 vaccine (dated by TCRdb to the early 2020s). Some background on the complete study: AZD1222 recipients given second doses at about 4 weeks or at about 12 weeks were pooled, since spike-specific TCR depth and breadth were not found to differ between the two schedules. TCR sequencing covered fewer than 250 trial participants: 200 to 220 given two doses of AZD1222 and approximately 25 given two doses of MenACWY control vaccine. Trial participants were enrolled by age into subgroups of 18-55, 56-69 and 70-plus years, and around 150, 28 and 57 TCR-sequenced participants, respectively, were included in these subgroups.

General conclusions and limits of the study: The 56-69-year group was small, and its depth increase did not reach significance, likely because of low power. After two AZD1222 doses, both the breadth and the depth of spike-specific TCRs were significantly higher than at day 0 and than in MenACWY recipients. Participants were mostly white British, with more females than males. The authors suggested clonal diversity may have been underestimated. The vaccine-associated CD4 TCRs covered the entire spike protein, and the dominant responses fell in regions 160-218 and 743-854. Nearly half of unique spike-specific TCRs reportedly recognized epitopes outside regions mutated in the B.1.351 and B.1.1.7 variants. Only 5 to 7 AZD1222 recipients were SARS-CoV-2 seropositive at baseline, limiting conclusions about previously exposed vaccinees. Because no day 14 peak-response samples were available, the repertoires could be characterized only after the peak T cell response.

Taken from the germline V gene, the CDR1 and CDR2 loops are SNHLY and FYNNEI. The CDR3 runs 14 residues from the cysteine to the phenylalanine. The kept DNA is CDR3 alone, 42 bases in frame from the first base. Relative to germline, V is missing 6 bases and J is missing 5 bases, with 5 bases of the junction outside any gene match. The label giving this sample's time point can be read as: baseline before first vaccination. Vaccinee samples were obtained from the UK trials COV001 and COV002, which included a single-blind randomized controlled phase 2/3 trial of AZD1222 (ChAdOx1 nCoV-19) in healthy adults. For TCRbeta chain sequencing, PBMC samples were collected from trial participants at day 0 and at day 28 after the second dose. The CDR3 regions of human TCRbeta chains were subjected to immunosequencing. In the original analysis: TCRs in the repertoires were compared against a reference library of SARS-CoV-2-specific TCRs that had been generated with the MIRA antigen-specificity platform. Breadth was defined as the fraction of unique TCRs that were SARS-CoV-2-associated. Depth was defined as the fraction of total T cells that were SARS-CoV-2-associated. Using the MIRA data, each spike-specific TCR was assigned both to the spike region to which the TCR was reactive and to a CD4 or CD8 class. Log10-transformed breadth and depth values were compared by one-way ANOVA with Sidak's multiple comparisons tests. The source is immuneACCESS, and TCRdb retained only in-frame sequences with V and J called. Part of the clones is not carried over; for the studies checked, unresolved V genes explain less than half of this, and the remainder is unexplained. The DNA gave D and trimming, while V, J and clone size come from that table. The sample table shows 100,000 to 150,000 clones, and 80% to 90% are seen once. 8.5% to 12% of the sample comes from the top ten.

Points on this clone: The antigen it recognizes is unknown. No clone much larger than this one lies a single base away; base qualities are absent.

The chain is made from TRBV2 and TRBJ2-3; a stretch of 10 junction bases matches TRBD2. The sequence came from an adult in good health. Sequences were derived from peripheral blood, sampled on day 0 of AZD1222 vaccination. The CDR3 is CASSLAGVKDTQYF. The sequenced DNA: TGTGCCAGCAGCCTAGCGGGAGTGAAAGATACGCAGTATTTT.